The TCR beta chain described here comes from a study of blood T cell repertoires in COVID-19. Method: immunoSEQ multiplex PCR; TCRdb's copy keeps in-frame clones and lacks some. The data show fewer than 200,000 clones, about 72% seen once. Germline trimming cut 1 base from V and 0 bases from J; bases unmatched to any gene: 5. The CDR3 is 19 amino acids. Germline CDR1 LNHNV, CDR2 YYDKDF (reference sequence). This chain uses TRBV15 with TRBJ2-1; TRBD2 aligns across 14 bases. Sequenced material: PBMCs or T cells enriched from blood (not recorded which). The sequence was obtained from a woman aged 45-65 years who had recovered from COVID-19. CDR3 in amino acids: CATSRGLAGGPSSYNEQFF. CDR3 nucleotides: TGTGCCACCAGCAGAGGACTAGCGGGAGGGCCTAGCTCCTACAATGAGCAGTTCTTC.